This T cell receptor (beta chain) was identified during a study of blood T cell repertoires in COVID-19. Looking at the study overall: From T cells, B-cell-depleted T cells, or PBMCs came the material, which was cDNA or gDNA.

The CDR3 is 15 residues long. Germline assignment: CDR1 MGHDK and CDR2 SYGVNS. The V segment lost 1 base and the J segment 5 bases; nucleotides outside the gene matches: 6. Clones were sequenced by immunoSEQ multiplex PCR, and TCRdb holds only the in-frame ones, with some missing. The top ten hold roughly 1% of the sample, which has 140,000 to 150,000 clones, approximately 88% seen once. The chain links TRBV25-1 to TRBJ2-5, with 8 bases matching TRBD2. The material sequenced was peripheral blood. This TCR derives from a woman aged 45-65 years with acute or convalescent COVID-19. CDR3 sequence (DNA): TGTGCCAGCAGTGAATCGGGGGGGGCCTGGGAGACCCAGTACTTC. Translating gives CASSESGGAWETQYF.